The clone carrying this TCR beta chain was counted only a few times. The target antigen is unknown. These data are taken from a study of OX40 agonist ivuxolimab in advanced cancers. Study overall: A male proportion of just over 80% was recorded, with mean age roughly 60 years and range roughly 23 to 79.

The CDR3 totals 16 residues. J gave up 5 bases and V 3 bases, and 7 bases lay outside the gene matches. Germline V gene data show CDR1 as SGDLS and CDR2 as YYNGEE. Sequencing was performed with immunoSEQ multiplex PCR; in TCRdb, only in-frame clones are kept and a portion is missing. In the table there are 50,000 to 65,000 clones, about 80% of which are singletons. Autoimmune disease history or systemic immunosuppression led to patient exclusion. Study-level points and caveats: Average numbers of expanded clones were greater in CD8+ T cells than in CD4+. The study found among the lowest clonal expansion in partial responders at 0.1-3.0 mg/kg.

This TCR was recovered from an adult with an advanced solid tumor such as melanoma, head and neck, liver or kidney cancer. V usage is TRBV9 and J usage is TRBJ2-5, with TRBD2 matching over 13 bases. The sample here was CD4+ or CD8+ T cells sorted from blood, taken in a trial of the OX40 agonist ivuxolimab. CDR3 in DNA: TGTGCCAGCAGCGAGAGGACTAGCGGGAGTGGGGAGACCCAGTACTTC. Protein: CASSERTSGSGETQYF.